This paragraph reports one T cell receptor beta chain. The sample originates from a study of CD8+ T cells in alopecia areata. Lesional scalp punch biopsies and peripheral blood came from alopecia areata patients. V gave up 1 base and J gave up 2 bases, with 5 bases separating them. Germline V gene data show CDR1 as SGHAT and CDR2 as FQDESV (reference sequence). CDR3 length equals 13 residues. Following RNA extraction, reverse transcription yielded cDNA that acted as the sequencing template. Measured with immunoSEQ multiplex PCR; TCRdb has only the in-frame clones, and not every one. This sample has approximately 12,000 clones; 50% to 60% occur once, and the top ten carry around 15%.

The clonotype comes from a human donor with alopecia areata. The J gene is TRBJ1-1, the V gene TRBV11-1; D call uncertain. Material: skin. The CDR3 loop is CASSLELNTEAFF. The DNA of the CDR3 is TGTGCCAGCAGCTTAGAGCTCAACACTGAAGCTTTCTTT.